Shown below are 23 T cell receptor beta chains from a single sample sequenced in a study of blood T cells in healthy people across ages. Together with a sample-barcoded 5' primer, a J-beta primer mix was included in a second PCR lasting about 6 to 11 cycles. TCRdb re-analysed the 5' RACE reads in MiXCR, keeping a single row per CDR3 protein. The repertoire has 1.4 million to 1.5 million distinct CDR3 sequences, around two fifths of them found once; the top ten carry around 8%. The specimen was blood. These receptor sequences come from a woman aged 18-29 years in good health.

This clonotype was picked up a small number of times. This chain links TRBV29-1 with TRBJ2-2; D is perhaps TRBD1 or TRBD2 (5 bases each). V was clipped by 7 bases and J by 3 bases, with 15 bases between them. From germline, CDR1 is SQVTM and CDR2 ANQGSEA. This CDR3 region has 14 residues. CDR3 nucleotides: TGCAGCGGGCGGTGGGGACGGGACACCGGGGAGCTGTTTTTT. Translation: CSGRWGRDTGELFF.

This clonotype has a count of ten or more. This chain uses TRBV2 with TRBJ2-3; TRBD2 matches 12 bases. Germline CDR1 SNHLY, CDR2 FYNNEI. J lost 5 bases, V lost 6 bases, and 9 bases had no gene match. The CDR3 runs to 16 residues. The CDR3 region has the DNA TGTGCCAGCAGCCCAGGGACTAGCGGGCGGGGAGATACGCAGTATTTT. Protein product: CASSPGTSGRGDTQYF.

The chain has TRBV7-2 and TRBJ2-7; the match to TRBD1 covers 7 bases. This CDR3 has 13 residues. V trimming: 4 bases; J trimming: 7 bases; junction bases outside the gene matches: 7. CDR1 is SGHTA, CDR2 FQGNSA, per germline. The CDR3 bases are TGTGCCAGCAGCTCGGACAGGTTTGGGGAGCAGTACTTC. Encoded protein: CASSSDRFGEQYF.

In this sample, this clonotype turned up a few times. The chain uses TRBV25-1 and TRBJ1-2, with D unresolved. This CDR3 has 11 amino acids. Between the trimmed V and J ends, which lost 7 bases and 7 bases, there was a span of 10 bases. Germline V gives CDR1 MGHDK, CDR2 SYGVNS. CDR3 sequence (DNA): TGTGCCAGCACTGGTCCGGGTGGCTACACCTTC. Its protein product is CASTGPGGYTF.

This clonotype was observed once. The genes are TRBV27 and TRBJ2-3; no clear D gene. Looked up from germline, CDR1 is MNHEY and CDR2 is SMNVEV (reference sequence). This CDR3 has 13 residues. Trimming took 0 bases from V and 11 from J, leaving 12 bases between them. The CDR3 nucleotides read TGTGCCAGCAGTTTATCGATCGATAGTCGGCAGTATTTT. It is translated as CASSLSIDSRQYF.

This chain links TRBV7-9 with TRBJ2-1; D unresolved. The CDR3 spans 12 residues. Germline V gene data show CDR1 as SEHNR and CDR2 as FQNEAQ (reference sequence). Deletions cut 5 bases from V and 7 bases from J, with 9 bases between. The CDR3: CASSPIVNEQFF. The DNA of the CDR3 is TGTGCCAGCAGCCCCATAGTGAATGAGCAGTTCTTC.

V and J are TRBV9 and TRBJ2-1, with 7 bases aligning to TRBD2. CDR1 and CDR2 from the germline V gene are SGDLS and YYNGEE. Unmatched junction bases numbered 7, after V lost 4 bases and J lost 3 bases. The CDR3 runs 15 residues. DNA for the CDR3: TGTGCCAGCAGCCCCCGCGGGGGAATCTACAATGAGCAGTTCTTC. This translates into CASSPRGGIYNEQFF.

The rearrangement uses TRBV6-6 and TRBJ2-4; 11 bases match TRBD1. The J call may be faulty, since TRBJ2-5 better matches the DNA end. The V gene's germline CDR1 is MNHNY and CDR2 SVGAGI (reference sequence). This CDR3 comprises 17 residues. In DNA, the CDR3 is TGTGCCAGCAGTTACTCGTCCAGGACAGGGGGCGGCGGGACCCAGTACTTC. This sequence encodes CASSYSSRTGGGGTQYF.

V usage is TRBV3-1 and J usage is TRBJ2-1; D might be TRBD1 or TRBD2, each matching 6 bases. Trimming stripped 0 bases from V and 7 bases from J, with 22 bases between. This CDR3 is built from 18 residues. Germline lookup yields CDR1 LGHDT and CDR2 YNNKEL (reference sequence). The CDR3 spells CASSQELLGAGQGNEQFF. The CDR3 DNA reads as TGTGCCAGCAGCCAAGAATTGTTGGGTGCGGGGCAGGGGAATGAGCAGTTCTTC.

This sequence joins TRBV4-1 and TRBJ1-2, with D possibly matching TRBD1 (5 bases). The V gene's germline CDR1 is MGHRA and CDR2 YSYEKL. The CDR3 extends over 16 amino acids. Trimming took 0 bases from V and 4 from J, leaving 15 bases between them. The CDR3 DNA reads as TGCGCCAGCAGCCAAGAGATCGAGGGGCCAAGCTATGGCTACACCTTC. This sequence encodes CASSQEIEGPSYGYTF.

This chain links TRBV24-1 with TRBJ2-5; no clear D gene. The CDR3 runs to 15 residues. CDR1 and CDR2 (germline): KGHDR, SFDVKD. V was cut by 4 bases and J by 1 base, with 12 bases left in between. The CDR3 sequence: CATSEARAIQETQYF. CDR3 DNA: TGTGCCACCAGTGAAGCCCGGGCCATCCAAGAGACCCAGTACTTC.

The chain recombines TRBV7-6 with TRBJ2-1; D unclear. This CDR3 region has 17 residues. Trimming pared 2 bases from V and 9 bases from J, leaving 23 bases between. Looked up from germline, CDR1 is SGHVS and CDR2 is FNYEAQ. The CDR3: CASSLQDASWSSSEQFF. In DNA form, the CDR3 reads TGTGCCAGCAGCTTACAAGACGCGTCGTGGTCCAGCAGTGAGCAGTTCTTC.

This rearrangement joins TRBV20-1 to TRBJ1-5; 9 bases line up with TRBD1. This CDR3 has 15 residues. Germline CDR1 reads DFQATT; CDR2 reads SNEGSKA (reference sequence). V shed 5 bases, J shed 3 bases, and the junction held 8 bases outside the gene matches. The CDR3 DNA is TGCAGTGCTGGACCGGGACAGGGTTCCAATCAGCCCCAGCATTTT. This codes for CSAGPGQGSNQPQHF.

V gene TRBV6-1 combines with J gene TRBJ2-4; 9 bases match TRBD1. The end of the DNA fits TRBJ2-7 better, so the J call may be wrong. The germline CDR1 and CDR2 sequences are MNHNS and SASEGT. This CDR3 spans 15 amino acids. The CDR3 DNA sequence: TGTGCCAGCAGTGAGGAGGGACAGGGAGATTTCGAGCAGTACTTC. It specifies CASSEEGQGDFEQYF.

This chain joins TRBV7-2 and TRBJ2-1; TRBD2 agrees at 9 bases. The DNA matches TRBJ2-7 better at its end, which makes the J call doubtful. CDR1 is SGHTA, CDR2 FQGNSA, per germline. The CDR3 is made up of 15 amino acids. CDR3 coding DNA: TGTGCCAGCAGCTCTCTAGCGGGAACCTACAATGAGCAGTACTTC. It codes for CASSSLAGTYNEQYF.

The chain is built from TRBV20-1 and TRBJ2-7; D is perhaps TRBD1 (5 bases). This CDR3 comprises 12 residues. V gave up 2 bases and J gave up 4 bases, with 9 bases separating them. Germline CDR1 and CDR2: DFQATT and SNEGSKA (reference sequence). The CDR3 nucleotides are TGCAGTGCTAGACATAGGGGTTACGAGCAGTACTTC. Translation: CSARHRGYEQYF.

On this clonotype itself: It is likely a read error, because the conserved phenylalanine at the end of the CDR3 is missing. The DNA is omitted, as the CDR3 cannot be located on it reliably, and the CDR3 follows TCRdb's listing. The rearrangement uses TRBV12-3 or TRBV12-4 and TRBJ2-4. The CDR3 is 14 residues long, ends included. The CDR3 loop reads CASTLLTLAKHSVL.

The CDR3 here is CASSRVSWETQYF. The CDR3 bases are TGTGCCAGCAGCCGGGTCTCCTGGGAGACCCAGTACTTC. The chain couples TRBV3-1 to TRBJ2-5; no firm D call. This CDR3 is 13 amino acids long. Germline CDR1 LGHDT, CDR2 YNNKEL (reference sequence). V shed 4 bases and J shed 5 bases, with 11 bases lying between them.

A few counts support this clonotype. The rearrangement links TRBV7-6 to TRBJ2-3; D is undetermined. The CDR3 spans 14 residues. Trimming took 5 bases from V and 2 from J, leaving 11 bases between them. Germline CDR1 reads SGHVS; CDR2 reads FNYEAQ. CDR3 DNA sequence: TGTGCCAGCAGCCGTCTGGGTAACACAGATACGCAGTATTTT. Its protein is CASSRLGNTDTQYF.

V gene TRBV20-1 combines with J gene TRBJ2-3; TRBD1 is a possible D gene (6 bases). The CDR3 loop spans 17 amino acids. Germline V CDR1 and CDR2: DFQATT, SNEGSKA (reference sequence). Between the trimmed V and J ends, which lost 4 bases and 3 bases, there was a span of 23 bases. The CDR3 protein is CSATPLFSSRGTDTQYF. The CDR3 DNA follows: TGCAGTGCTACCCCGTTATTCTCTAGCAGGGGTACAGATACGCAGTATTTT.

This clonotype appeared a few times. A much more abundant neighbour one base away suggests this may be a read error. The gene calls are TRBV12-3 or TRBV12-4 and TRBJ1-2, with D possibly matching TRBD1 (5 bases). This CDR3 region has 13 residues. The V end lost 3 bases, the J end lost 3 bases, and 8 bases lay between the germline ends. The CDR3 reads CASSFDSYYGYTF. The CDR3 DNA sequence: TGTGCCAGCAGTTTTGACAGTTACTATGGCTACACCTTC.

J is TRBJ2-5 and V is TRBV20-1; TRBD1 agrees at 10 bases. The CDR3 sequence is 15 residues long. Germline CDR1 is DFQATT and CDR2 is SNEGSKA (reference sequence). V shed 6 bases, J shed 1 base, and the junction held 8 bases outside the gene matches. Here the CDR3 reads CSATGTGAAQETQYF. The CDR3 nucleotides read TGCAGTGCCACCGGGACAGGGGCAGCCCAAGAGACCCAGTACTTC.

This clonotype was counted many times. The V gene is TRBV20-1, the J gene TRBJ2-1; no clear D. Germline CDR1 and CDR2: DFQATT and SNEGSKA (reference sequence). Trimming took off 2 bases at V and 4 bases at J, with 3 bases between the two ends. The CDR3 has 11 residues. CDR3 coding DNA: TGCAGTGCTAGACAGTACAATGAGCAGTTCTTC. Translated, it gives CSARQYNEQFF.